A selection of T cell receptor beta chains follows, all from one sample in a study of Ad26.COV2.S vaccination and SARS-CoV-2 variants. Generated by immunoSEQ multiplex PCR, the TCRdb table keeps only in-frame clones and is missing some. This sample has over 300,000 clones, with 80% to 90% found just once. The material sequenced was peripheral blood, taken in a trial of Ad26.COV2.S vaccine versus placebo. Every receptor here comes from a person aged 18-65 years who received the Ad26.COV2.S COVID-19 vaccine or a placebo. Both conserved end residues are part of each CDR3. A D gene is named only where the DNA matches it firmly. Rows may omit the clone size; those that give it use once, few, many or a size class.

v_call: TRBV24-1
clone_size: once
d_call: NA
j_call: TRBJ1-2
cdr3_nt: TGTGCCACCAGTGTCGGTGTCGGGAACTATGGCTACACCTTC
cdr3_aa: CATSVGVGNYGYTF

v_call: TRBV19
clone_size: NA
d_call: NA
j_call: TRBJ1-2
cdr3_nt: TGTGCCAGTACCCCTTTCGACGGATCTAACTATGGCTACACCTTC
cdr3_aa: CASTPFDGSNYGYTF

v_call: TRBV19
clone_size: NA
d_call: NA
j_call: TRBJ2-7
cdr3_nt: TGTGCCAGTAGTAATGCGACATATCGCTCCTACGAGCAGTACTTC
cdr3_aa: CASSNATYRSYEQYF

v_call: TRBV6-5
clone_size: NA
d_call: NA
j_call: TRBJ1-5
cdr3_nt: TGTGCCAGCAGTTACCCCCCGACAGTAGAAGGCCAGCCCCAGCATTTT
cdr3_aa: CASSYPPTVEGQPQHF

v_call: TRBV10-1
clone_size: NA
d_call: TRBD1
j_call: TRBJ2-2
cdr3_nt: TGCGCCAGCAGTTCCGGGACAGCGAACACCGGGGAGCTGTTTTTT
cdr3_aa: CASSSGTANTGELFF

v_call: TRBV3-1/TRBV3-2
clone_size: NA
d_call: NA
j_call: TRBJ1-3
cdr3_nt: TGTGCCAGCAGCTCCGACAGCTCTGGAAACACCATATATTTT
cdr3_aa: CASSSDSSGNTIYF

v_call: TRBV7-6
clone_size: NA
d_call: TRBD2
j_call: TRBJ2-1
cdr3_nt: TGTGCCAGCAGCCCCACCCGGACTAGGGCCAATGAGCAGTTCTTC
cdr3_aa: CASSPTRTRANEQFF

v_call: TRBV7-3
clone_size: NA
d_call: NA
j_call: TRBJ1-1
cdr3_nt: TGTGCCAGCAGCTACCAGGGTAACACTGAAGCTTTCTTT
cdr3_aa: CASSYQGNTEAFF

v_call: TRBV3-1/TRBV3-2
clone_size: NA
d_call: NA
j_call: TRBJ1-2
cdr3_nt: TGTGCCAGCAGCCACAGCGACGGAAACTATGGCTACACCTTC
cdr3_aa: CASSHSDGNYGYTF

v_call: TRBV5-5
clone_size: NA
d_call: NA
j_call: TRBJ1-3
cdr3_nt: TGTGCCAGCAGCCCTGGGGGGGTCCTTTCTGGAAACACCATATATTTT
cdr3_aa: CASSPGGVLSGNTIYF

v_call: TRBV19
clone_size: NA
d_call: NA
j_call: TRBJ1-5
cdr3_nt: TGTGCCAGTAGCAAACTCAGGGGACGCACCTTCGGTAATCAGCCCCAGCATTTT
cdr3_aa: CASSKLRGRTFGNQPQHF

v_call: TRBV12-3/TRBV12-4
clone_size: NA
d_call: NA
j_call: TRBJ2-2
cdr3_nt: TGTGCCAGCAGTTTGGCGGGTACCGGGGAGCTGTTTTTT
cdr3_aa: CASSLAGTGELFF

v_call: TRBV6-5
clone_size: NA
d_call: NA
j_call: TRBJ2-6
cdr3_nt: TGTGCCAGCAGTCTCTTGGGAGCTGGGGCCAACGTCCTGACTTTC
cdr3_aa: CASSLLGAGANVLTF

v_call: TRBV6-2/TRBV6-3
clone_size: NA
d_call: NA
j_call: TRBJ1-5
cdr3_nt: TGTGCCAGCAGTTATAAGGGAGGGTTGAATCAGCCCCAGCATTTT
cdr3_aa: CASSYKGGLNQPQHF

v_call: TRBV2
clone_size: NA
d_call: NA
j_call: TRBJ1-2
cdr3_nt: TGTGCCAGCAGCCCAAACAGGCGAAACTATGGCTACACCTTC
cdr3_aa: CASSPNRRNYGYTF

v_call: TRBV5-1
clone_size: NA
d_call: NA
j_call: TRBJ2-5
cdr3_nt: TGCGCCAGCAGTTTCCAAGAGACCCAGTACTTC
cdr3_aa: CASSFQETQYF

v_call: TRBV19
clone_size: once
d_call: NA
j_call: TRBJ2-2
cdr3_nt: TGTGCCAGTTGGAACACCGGGGAGCTGTTTTTT
cdr3_aa: CASWNTGELFF

v_call: TRBV2
clone_size: NA
d_call: NA
j_call: TRBJ2-1
cdr3_nt: TGTGCCAGCAGTGAAGCGCGTAATGCCCCCCGACTCGTCTTC
cdr3_aa: CASSEARNAPRLVF

v_call: TRBV5-8
clone_size: NA
d_call: TRBD1
j_call: TRBJ1-4
cdr3_nt: TGTGCCAGCAGCCCGGGGACAGACCGGACAACTAATGAAAAACTGTTTTTT
cdr3_aa: CASSPGTDRTTNEKLFF

v_call: TRBV27
clone_size: NA
d_call: NA
j_call: TRBJ1-6
cdr3_nt: TGTGCCAGCAGATCCGGGACACCCGATTCACCCCTCCACTTT
cdr3_aa: CASRSGTPDSPLHF

v_call: TRBV11-2
clone_size: NA
d_call: NA
j_call: TRBJ1-2
cdr3_nt: TGTGCCAGCAGCTCGCACTATGGCTACACCTTC
cdr3_aa: CASSSHYGYTF

v_call: TRBV6-2/TRBV6-3
clone_size: NA
d_call: NA
j_call: TRBJ1-1
cdr3_nt: TGTGCCAGCAGTCCCATTGACAGGTCGAACACTGAAGCTTTCTTT
cdr3_aa: CASSPIDRSNTEAFF

v_call: TRBV5-6
clone_size: NA
d_call: TRBD1
j_call: TRBJ2-7
cdr3_nt: TGTGCCAGCACCCTTTGGGGGACAGTCTCCTACGAGCAGTACTTC
cdr3_aa: CASTLWGTVSYEQYF

v_call: TRBV29-1
clone_size: NA
d_call: TRBD2
j_call: TRBJ2-2
cdr3_nt: TGCAGCGGGAGGACTAGCGGGAGAGGGACCGGGGAGCTGTTTTTT
cdr3_aa: CSGRTSGRGTGELFF

v_call: TRBV7-9
clone_size: few
d_call: TRBD2
j_call: TRBJ2-7
cdr3_nt: TGTGCCAGCAGCTCCCCAGCGGGATTCGTCGGTTACGAGCAGTACTTC
cdr3_aa: CASSSPAGFVGYEQYF

v_call: TRBV18
clone_size: NA
d_call: NA
j_call: TRBJ2-5
cdr3_nt: TGTGCCAGCTCACCAGGGCGGGGCCAAGAGACCCAGTACTTC
cdr3_aa: CASSPGRGQETQYF

v_call: TRBV7-3
clone_size: NA
d_call: NA
j_call: TRBJ1-2
cdr3_nt: TGTGCCAGCAGCTTAGGTGCGGGGCATTTCTATGGCTACACCTTC
cdr3_aa: CASSLGAGHFYGYTF